What follows describes a single TCR beta chain. Its antigen is currently unknown. In TCRdb, the RT-PCR reads were re-called with MiXCR into one record per CDR3 protein. This table holds about 650,000 distinct CDR3 sequences, 12% to 15% found once. The data were obtained in a study of response to subunit inactivated influenza vaccine. V was cut by 1 base and J by 4 bases, with 14 bases left in between. The CDR3 is 15 amino acids. Germline V gene sequence: CDR1 LGHDT, CDR2 YNNKEL (reference sequence). Study observations and caveats: Each seasonal influenza vaccination, the authors suggested, recruits few new T cells.

Sequenced material: PBMCs from blood, taken around 14 days before vaccination. The TCR sequence derives from a man in his forties or fifties who received an inactivated influenza vaccine. V usage is TRBV3-1 and J usage is TRBJ2-7, with D hard to call. This chain's CDR3 is CASSQGARSGYEQYF. The CDR3 DNA is TGTGCCAGCAGCCAAGGTGCCCGTTCTGGGTACGAGCAGTACTTC.